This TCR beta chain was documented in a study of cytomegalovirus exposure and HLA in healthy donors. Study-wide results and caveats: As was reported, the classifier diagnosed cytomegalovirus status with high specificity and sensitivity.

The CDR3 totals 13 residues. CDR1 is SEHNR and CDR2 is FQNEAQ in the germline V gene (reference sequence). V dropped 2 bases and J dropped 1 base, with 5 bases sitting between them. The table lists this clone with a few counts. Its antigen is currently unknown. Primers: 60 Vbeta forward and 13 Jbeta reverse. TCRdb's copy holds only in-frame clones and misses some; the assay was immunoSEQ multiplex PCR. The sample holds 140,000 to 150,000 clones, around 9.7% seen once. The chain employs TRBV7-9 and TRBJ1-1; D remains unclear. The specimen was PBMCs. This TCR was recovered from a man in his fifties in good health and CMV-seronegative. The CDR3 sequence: CASSLNGNTEAFF. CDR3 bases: TGTGCCAGCAGCTTAAACGGGAACACTGAAGCTTTCTTT.